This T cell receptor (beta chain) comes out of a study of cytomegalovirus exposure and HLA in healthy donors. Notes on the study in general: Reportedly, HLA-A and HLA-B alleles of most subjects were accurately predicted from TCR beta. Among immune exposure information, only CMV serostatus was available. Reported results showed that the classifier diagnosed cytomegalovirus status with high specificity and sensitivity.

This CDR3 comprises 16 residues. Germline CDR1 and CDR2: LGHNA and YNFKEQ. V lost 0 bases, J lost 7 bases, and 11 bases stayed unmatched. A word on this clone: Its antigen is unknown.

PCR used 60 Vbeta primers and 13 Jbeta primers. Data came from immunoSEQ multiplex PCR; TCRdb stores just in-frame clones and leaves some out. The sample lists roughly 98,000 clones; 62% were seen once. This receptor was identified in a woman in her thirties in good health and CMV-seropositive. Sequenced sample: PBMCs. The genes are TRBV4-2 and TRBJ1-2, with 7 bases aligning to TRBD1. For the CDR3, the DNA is TGTGCCAGCAGCCAAGAGCCGGCAGGGGGGTTAGGTGGCTACACCTTC. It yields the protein CASSQEPAGGLGGYTF.